This T cell receptor beta chain is drawn from a study of T-cell memory formation after mild COVID-19 (dated by TCRdb to the early 2020s). About the full investigation: Most TCR sequence clusters were specific to one of the two donors. The cohort was made up of two young adult volunteers, one female and one male, who were previously healthy. T-cell clones expanding and contracting after mild COVID-19 in two donors were tracked by longitudinal TCRalpha and TCRbeta repertoire sequencing. Overall study results and their limits: Some responding clones were detected in pre-infection memory, suggesting pre-existing cross-reactive memory T cells joined the SARS-CoV-2 response. SARS-CoV-2 specificity was not confirmed for the second-wave clones peaking on day 37. Only a couple of mild cases were covered in the study, and larger cohorts including severe cases with pre-infection samples were considered necessary. Clones contracting from day 15 to 85 had balanced CD4/CD8 phenotypes, while a second wave expanding from day 15 to 37 was biased towards CD4+. Contracting CD4+ clones appeared mostly in the CM and EM memory subsets, whereas CD8+ clones were enriched in EMRA.

CDR1 and CDR2 were assigned from the germline V gene as KGHSH and LQKENI. V sheds 4 bases and J sheds 0 bases, leaving 3 bases between their ends. The CDR3 sequence holds 13 residues, the cysteine and phenylalanine included. The DNA shown is the 39-base CDR3, in frame from base 1. This clonotype has just a few counts. The clone's antigen remains unknown. It has no much larger one-base neighbor in the sample; base qualities were not kept. The listed sequencing device is Illumina NovaSeq 6000. TCRalpha and TCRbeta cDNA libraries were built by 5'RACE with constant-segment primers, adding sample barcodes and unique molecular identifiers. Trizol reagent was used to extract RNA from every sample. Amplification of the libraries took two PCR steps, and the second step added a second sample barcode plus Illumina TruSeq adapters. The libraries were sequenced on an Illumina NovaSeq using 2 x 150 bp paired-end reads. The original pipeline was this. With migec v1.2.7, reads were demultiplexed and then collapsed into UMI-guided consensus sequences. Using mixcr v2.1.11, UMI consensuses were aligned to TRA and TRB V and J templates and then assembled into clonotypes. A clonotype was counted as expanded or contracted only when both edgeR and NoisET called the clonotype significant, with the noise models trained on biological replicates. For edgeR calls, the cutoffs were a false discovery rate-adjusted p below 0.01 and a log2 fold-change threshold of 1. As an exploratory analysis of dynamics, max-normalized trajectories of the 1000 most abundant clonotypes were examined by PCA with hierarchical clustering. Separately sequenced CD4+ and CD8+ repertoires were used to assign the CD4 or CD8 phenotype of responding clones. TCRdb trimmed the raw reads at Q25, called clones with MiXCR and kept productive beta chains. Identical CDR3 protein sequences are pooled into one entry, listed with their most common genes and DNA. TCRdb, rather than the study authors, made the V and J calls. This sample has fewer than 350,000 distinct CDR3 sequences in its table, and more than 15% of those were observed once. Of the sample, approximately 20% falls within the top ten clones.

Ficoll-Paque density gradient centrifugation was the method used to isolate PBMCs. What was sequenced was PBMCs or a T cell subset sorted from them (not recorded which). This receptor was obtained from a young man who had mild COVID-19 (a few samples of this study predate the infection). The sample titles of this study are shuffled in the database, so cell type and time point are left out; the donor was told from shared clones. The chain links TRBV18 with TRBJ1-4; no D gene is confidently identified. The DNA sequence reads TGTGCCAGCTCACAGTCAACTAATGAAAAACTGTTTTTT. It translates as CASSQSTNEKLFF. This CDR3, with the reference TRBV18 and TRBJ1-4 proteins standing in past its ends, gives the full variable domain NAGVMQNPRHLVRRRGQEARLRCSPMKGHSHVYWYRQLPEEGLKFMVYLQKENIIDESGMPKERFSAEFPKEGPSILRIQQVVRGDSAAYFCASSQSTNEKLFFGSGTQLSVL.